Below are 26 T cell receptor beta chains sequenced from a single sample in a study of CD8+ T cells in alopecia areata. Following extraction, RNA underwent reverse transcription to cDNA, which served as the sequencing template. Sequencing was performed with immunoSEQ multiplex PCR; in TCRdb, only in-frame clones are kept and a portion is missing. The sample has under 250,000 clones; approximately 53% are singletons. The sequencing input was CD8+ T cells sorted from blood. These TCRs come from a human donor in good health.

As to this clone: The same CDR3 also results from other DNA sequences found in this sample. The chain recombines TRBV27 with TRBJ1-5; D is unresolved. The V end lost 3 bases, the J end lost 1 base, and 4 bases lay between the germline ends. Germline CDR1 is MNHEY and CDR2 is SMNVEV (reference sequence). CDR3 length: 13 amino acids. The CDR3 coding sequence is TGTGCCAGCAGTTTCCGGAGCAATCAGCCCCAGCATTTT. Translated, it gives CASSFRSNQPQHF.

This sequence joins TRBV27 and TRBJ1-2; maybe TRBD1 (6 bases). This CDR3 has 14 amino acids. The germline V gene has CDR1 MNHEY and CDR2 SMNVEV (reference sequence). V was shortened by 5 bases and J by 6 bases, with 16 bases between the two germline ends. Here the CDR3 reads CASSPAGGGNGYTF. As DNA, the CDR3 is TGTGCCAGCAGTCCCGCCGGCGGGGGCAATGGCTACACCTTC.

The chain carries TRBV5-1 and TRBJ2-2; TRBD1 might be the D (6 bases). The CDR3 covers 12 residues. Germline CDR1 and CDR2: SGHRS and YFSETQ. Trimming removed 5 bases at V and 8 bases at J, with 10 bases between. The CDR3 loop reads CASRNRAGELFF. The DNA of the CDR3 is TGCGCCAGCAGGAACAGGGCGGGGGAGCTGTTTTTT. The whole variable domain, filled in from reference TRBV5-1 and TRBJ2-2, reads KAGVTQTPRYLIKTRGQQVTLSCSPISGHRSVSWYQQTPGQGLQFLFEYFSETQRNKGNFPGRFSGRQFSNSRSEMNVSTLELGDSALYLCASRNRAGELFFGEGSRLTVL.

The chain carries TRBV27 and TRBJ1-4, with D perhaps matching TRBD1 (5 bases). CDR1 and CDR2 (germline): MNHEY, SMNVEV (reference sequence). The CDR3 is made up of 16 amino acids. Between the trimmed V and J ends, which lost 2 bases and 6 bases, there was a span of 16 bases. The CDR3 bases are TGTGCCAGCAGTTTACATCAGGGTCGGATCCATGAAAAACTGTTTTTT. It translates to CASSLHQGRIHEKLFF.

CDR3 nucleotide sequence: TGTGCCAGCAGCCCGACGGGCGGGGGGGATTACAATGAGCAGTTCTTC. Translated, it gives CASSPTGGGDYNEQFF. The chain joins TRBV7-2 to TRBJ2-1; 9 positions match TRBD2. V shed 5 bases and J 4 bases; nucleotides not matched to a gene: 9. Germline-derived CDR1 and CDR2 are SGHTA and FQGNSA. The CDR3 contains 16 residues.

The chain joins TRBV9 to TRBJ1-1; 11 nucleotides match TRBD1. The CDR3 sequence is 14 residues long. The ends lost 2 bases at V and 4 bases at J; junction bases unmatched: 1. CDR1 and CDR2 from the germline V gene are SGDLS and YYNGEE. The chain's CDR3 is CASSVGTGGTEAFF. Here the CDR3 DNA reads TGTGCCAGCAGCGTGGGGACAGGGGGCACTGAAGCTTTCTTT.

V gene TRBV4-1 combines with J gene TRBJ2-7; 7 bases match TRBD2. Germline lookup yields CDR1 MGHRA and CDR2 YSYEKL. This CDR3 has 15 amino acids. V lost 4 bases and J lost 4; bases outside the gene matches: 10. The CDR3 here is CASSLRDYVGYEQYF. As DNA, the CDR3 is TGCGCCAGCAGCCTCCGGGACTACGTCGGTTACGAGCAGTACTTC.

The J gene is TRBJ2-3, the V gene TRBV9; D might be TRBD2 (6 bases). Germline V lookup: CDR1 SGDLS, CDR2 YYNGEE. There are 15 residues in the CDR3. V lost 1 base, J lost 2 bases, and 11 bases lay in between. In nucleotides, the CDR3 is TGTGCCAGCAGCGTACTGGAGGGATTCACAGATACGCAGTATTTT. Encoded protein: CASSVLEGFTDTQYF.

This clone appeared a single time. J is TRBJ1-2 and V is TRBV29-1, with 9 bases fitting TRBD1. The CDR3 runs to 14 residues. Losses at the gene ends were 8 bases for V and 2 bases for J; bases not matched to a gene: 9. Germline V CDR1 and CDR2: SQVTM, ANQGSEA. The CDR3 DNA is TGCAGCAGCCTTGACAGGGGGGGAAACTATGGCTACACCTTC. It yields the protein CSSLDRGGNYGYTF.

The chain uses TRBV15 and TRBJ2-7, with 7 bases aligning to TRBD2. V was clipped by 5 bases and J by 3 bases; unmatched bases: 1. CDR1 is LNHNV and CDR2 is YYDKDF in the germline V gene (reference sequence). This CDR3 contains 12 residues. The CDR3 region has the DNA TGTGCCACCAGCGGGGGGGGCTACGAGCAGTACTTC. Translation gives CATSGGGYEQYF.

The chain employs TRBV4-2 and TRBJ1-2; TRBD1 might be the D (6 bases). With 1 base removed from V and 4 bases from J, the gap between germline ends came to 7 bases. Germline V CDR1 and CDR2: LGHNA, YNFKEQ. The length of the CDR3 is 13 residues. CDR3 amino acids: CASSQGRGYGYTF. The CDR3 DNA reads as TGTGCCAGCAGCCAAGGCAGGGGCTATGGCTACACCTTC.

The chain uses TRBV27 and TRBJ1-1; a possible D gene is TRBD1 (6 bases). Germline CDR1 and CDR2: MNHEY and SMNVEV (reference sequence). The V end lost 5 bases, the J end lost 5 bases, and 24 bases lay between the germline ends. The CDR3 runs 17 residues. In DNA, the CDR3 is TGTGCCAGCAGTGCCCGGTTGGCAGGGGACGGGGAGACTGAAGCTTTCTTT. Translating gives CASSARLAGDGETEAFF.

This clone was counted a few times. This chain uses TRBV9 with TRBJ2-5; 7 bases map to TRBD1. V was pared by 0 bases and J by 1 base, with 3 bases of the junction left unmatched. The CDR3 has 15 amino acids. CDR1 and CDR2 (germline): SGDLS, YYNGEE. CDR3 amino acids: CASSVGQGVQETQYF. CDR3 nucleotides: TGTGCCAGCAGCGTAGGACAGGGTGTCCAAGAGACCCAGTACTTC.

The genes are TRBV4-1 and TRBJ1-2; D possibly corresponds to TRBD1 (5 bases). The V end lost 4 bases, the J end lost 0 bases, and 12 bases lay between the germline ends. The germline V gene has CDR1 MGHRA and CDR2 YSYEKL. The CDR3 is 15 amino acids. The CDR3, as DNA: TGCGCCAGCAGCCTAACGGGGGGAGCTAACTATGGCTACACCTTC. This translates into CASSLTGGANYGYTF.

CDR3 nucleotides: TGTGCCAGCAGCTCTAGCGGGGGAGTATACGAGCAGTACTTC. Amino acid sequence: CASSSSGGVYEQYF. V gene TRBV7-8 combines with J gene TRBJ2-7, with TRBD2 matching over 10 bases. The CDR3 extends over 14 amino acids. The V gene end was trimmed by 4 bases and the J gene end by 4 bases; junction bases not matched to a gene: 4. Germline CDR1 and CDR2: SGHVS and FQNEAQ.

This clone was counted ten times or more. The chain is built from TRBV6-1 and TRBJ1-2; 8 nucleotides match TRBD1. Per germline, CDR1 MNHNS and CDR2 SASEGT. The CDR3 length is 14 residues. V dropped 2 bases and J dropped 4; count of bases not matched to a gene: 3. The CDR3 DNA is TGTGCCAGCAGTGAACCACAGGGGGTCTATGGCTACACCTTC. It codes for CASSEPQGVYGYTF.

The chain uses TRBV30 and TRBJ1-5; no firm D call. V was shortened by 1 base and J by 0 bases, with 4 bases between the two germline ends. Germline V CDR1 and CDR2: GTSNPN, SVGIG (reference sequence). This CDR3 comprises 13 residues. The CDR3 nucleotides are TGTGCCTGGAGTGCTGATAGCAATCAGCCCCAGCATTTT. Amino acids: CAWSADSNQPQHF.

This clone was seen more than once but under ten times. The rearrangement uses TRBV29-1 and TRBJ2-5; 9 bases match TRBD2. Germline V gene data show CDR1 as SQVTM and CDR2 as ANQGSEA. The CDR3 has 13 residues. The trim removed 6 bases at V and 1 base at J, leaving 3 bases unmatched. The CDR3: CSVATSGQETQYF. CDR3 coding DNA: TGCAGCGTCGCGACTAGCGGCCAAGAGACCCAGTACTTC.

This rearrangement joins TRBV10-2 to TRBJ2-7; TRBD1 matches at 7 bases. Germline V gene lookup returns CDR1 WSHSY and CDR2 SAAADI. CDR3 length: 14 amino acids. J lost 6 bases, V lost 3 bases, and 8 bases had no gene match. This CDR3 reads CASSDGQAWSEQYF. CDR3 coding DNA: TGCGCCAGCAGTGATGGACAGGCGTGGTCCGAGCAGTACTTC.

This clone was found a few times. V gene TRBV7-8 combines with J gene TRBJ2-7, with D possibly being TRBD1 (6 bases). V lost 5 bases, J lost 3 bases, and 11 bases lay in between. The germline V gene encodes CDR1 SGHVS and CDR2 FQNEAQ. This CDR3 is 13 amino acids long. This CDR3 reads CASSPGQFYEQYF. The CDR3 DNA is TGTGCCAGCAGCCCCGGACAGTTCTACGAGCAGTACTTC.

This clone is large in the sample. This specimen includes other DNA sequences encoding the same CDR3. The chain couples TRBV6-6 to TRBJ2-3; D gene uncertain. Trimming stripped 8 bases from V and 2 bases from J, with 14 bases between. Germline CDR1 is MNHNY and CDR2 is SVGAGI (reference sequence). This CDR3 is 14 amino acids long. The CDR3: CASSRAPYTDTQYF. The CDR3, as DNA: TGTGCCAGCTCTAGGGCACCATACACAGATACGCAGTATTTT.

V and J are TRBV5-1 and TRBJ2-1; perhaps TRBD2 as D (7 bases). Trimming shortened V by 5 bases and J by 7 bases, and 13 bases separated the two germline ends. The CDR3 contains 13 residues. Per germline, CDR1 SGHRS and CDR2 YFSETQ. CDR3 in DNA: TGCGCCAGCAGGGCGGGGGCGCCGAATGAGCAGTTCTTC. Encoded protein: CASRAGAPNEQFF. Complete variable domain (other parts from reference TRBV5-1 and TRBJ2-1): KAGVTQTPRYLIKTRGQQVTLSCSPISGHRSVSWYQQTPGQGLQFLFEYFSETQRNKGNFPGRFSGRQFSNSRSEMNVSTLELGDSALYLCASRAGAPNEQFFGPGTRLTVL.

This clone was seen once. This chain uses TRBV29-1 with TRBJ2-3; TRBD2 matches at 8 bases. Germline CDR1 and CDR2: SQVTM and ANQGSEA. J gave up 3 bases and V 3 bases, and 8 bases lay outside the gene matches. The length of the CDR3 is 15 residues. The CDR3 reads CSVEGIAGMTDTQYF. The CDR3 nucleotides read TGCAGCGTTGAGGGGATAGCGGGGATGACAGATACGCAGTATTTT.

This chain joins TRBV7-9 and TRBJ1-1; 7 bases are a match to TRBD1. The CDR3 totals 12 residues. V gave up 4 bases and J gave up 10 bases; unmatched junction bases: 6. CDR1 is SEHNR, CDR2 FQNEAQ, per germline (reference sequence). CDR3 in DNA: TGTGCCAGCAGCTCAGGACAGGACGTAGCTTTCTTT. Amino acid sequence: CASSSGQDVAFF.

This clone was recorded a few times. The chain uses TRBV4-2 and TRBJ1-4; D is uncertain. With 1 base removed from V and 5 bases from J, the gap between germline ends came to 8 bases. Per germline, CDR1 LGHNA and CDR2 YNFKEQ. This CDR3 region has 14 residues. The CDR3 DNA sequence: TGTGCCAGCAGCCAAGCCCCGGCAAATGAAAAACTGTTTTTT. Encoded protein: CASSQAPANEKLFF.

The chain combines TRBV5-1 with TRBJ1-2, with D uncertain. The CDR3 sequence is 13 residues long. Germline V lookup: CDR1 SGHRS, CDR2 YFSETQ. Deletions cut 4 bases from V and 3 bases from J, with 10 bases between. The DNA of the CDR3 is TGCGCCAGCAGCCAGGTGGGCGACTATGGCTACACCTTC. Amino acid sequence: CASSQVGDYGYTF.